The 25 T cell receptor beta chains reported below all come from one sample, sequenced in a study of beta chain features in type 1 diabetes. Regarding the study as a whole: Shortening that was moderate but significant affected the TCRB CDR3s of Type 1 diabetes patients in all four CD4+ subsets.

Antigens of these TCRs are unknown. The isolated RNA, all of it, was reverse transcribed, so expressed TCRB transcripts were what got sequenced. The repertoire was sequenced with immunoSEQ multiplex PCR; TCRdb's copy has only in-frame clones and lacks some. The table lists hundreds of thousands of clones, more than 13% of them singletons. The sample was naive CD4+ T cells from blood. The source of these receptors is a man younger than 30 with type 1 diabetes.

This clone was seen a few times. Other DNA sequences from this sample encode an identical CDR3 as well. J is TRBJ1-2 and V is TRBV29-1; perhaps TRBD1 as D (6 bases). The CDR3 consists of 12 residues. The V gene's germline CDR1 is SQVTM and CDR2 ANQGSEA. V gave up 4 bases and J gave up 3 bases, with 9 bases separating them. CDR3: CSVVRGDYGYTF. CDR3 in DNA: TGCAGCGTTGTGAGGGGGGACTATGGCTACACCTTC.

The V call is TRBV7-2, the J call TRBJ2-4; D tentatively reads TRBD1 or TRBD2 (6 bases each). Germline V gene sequence: CDR1 SGHTA, CDR2 FQGNSA. V lost 3 bases and J lost 1, with 13 bases in between. This CDR3 contains 16 residues. CDR3 sequence: CASSFGGQGAKNIQYF. The CDR3 DNA sequence: TGTGCCAGCAGCTTTGGGGGGCAAGGCGCCAAAAACATTCAGTACTTC.

This clone came up a few times. This chain uses TRBV30 with TRBJ2-4; TRBD2 is a possible D gene (6 bases). The CDR3 totals 16 residues. Deletions cut 4 bases from V and 0 bases from J, with 16 bases between. Looked up from germline, CDR1 is GTSNPN and CDR2 is SVGIG (reference sequence). The CDR3 region has the DNA TGTGCCTGGACTCCCGCTGGGGGACTAGCCAAAAACATTCAGTACTTC. This translates into CAWTPAGGLAKNIQYF.

The chain is built from TRBV30 and TRBJ1-1, with D uncertain. Germline loops: CDR1 GTSNPN, CDR2 SVGIG (reference sequence). The length of the CDR3 is 13 residues. With 3 bases removed from V and 4 bases from J, the gap between germline ends came to 12 bases. The CDR3 loop reads CAWRYSPVTEAFF. Written as DNA, the CDR3 is TGTGCCTGGAGATATAGTCCAGTCACTGAAGCTTTCTTT.

This clone was seen only a few times. Additional DNA sequences in this sample encode the identical CDR3. This chain links TRBV30 with TRBJ2-5; D ambiguous. This CDR3 comprises 11 residues. The V gene lost 1 base and the J gene lost 4 bases, with 4 bases spanning the gap. The germline CDR1 and CDR2 sequences are GTSNPN and SVGIG (reference sequence). This CDR3 is CAWSAGETQYF. The CDR3 DNA sequence: TGTGCCTGGAGTGCGGGAGAGACCCAGTACTTC.

This clone was picked up a small number of times. The J gene is TRBJ2-1, the V gene TRBV28; 11 bases fit TRBD2. Germline V gives CDR1 MDHEN, CDR2 SYDVKM. Trimming took 5 bases from V and 8 from J; bases not matched to a gene: 11. The CDR3 sequence is 16 residues long. CDR3 sequence reads: CASSVTTSGGEDEQFF. The CDR3 nucleotides are TGTGCCAGCAGTGTGACCACTAGCGGGGGCGAAGATGAGCAGTTCTTC.

This chain links TRBV28 with TRBJ2-5, with D perhaps assigned TRBD1 or TRBD2 (5 bases each). Germline V gene sequence: CDR1 MDHEN, CDR2 SYDVKM. This CDR3 comprises 13 residues. Between the trimmed V and J ends, which lost 7 bases and 4 bases, there was a span of 13 bases. Here the CDR3 reads CASIPGTRETQYF. CDR3 in DNA: TGTGCCAGCATCCCTGGGACCCGAGAGACCCAGTACTTC. The whole variable domain, filled in from reference TRBV28 and TRBJ2-5, reads DVKVTQSSRYLVKRTGEKVFLECVQDMDHENMFWYRQDPGLGLRLIYFSYDVKMKEKGDIPEGYSVSREKKERFSLILESASTNQTSMYLCASIPGTRETQYFGPGTRLLVL.

In its sample, this clone was seen a few times. This chain uses TRBV25-1 with TRBJ1-2, with TRBD1 matching 8 bases. The V gene's germline CDR1 is MGHDK and CDR2 SYGVNS. CDR3 length: 14 residues. V was pared by 4 bases and J by 1 base, with 2 bases of the junction left unmatched. In nucleotides, the CDR3 is TGTGCCAGCAGTGGGACAGGGCTTAACTATGGCTACACCTTC. It codes for CASSGTGLNYGYTF.

This clone was seen a handful of times. The gene calls are TRBV7-9 and TRBJ1-2; D uncertain. The CDR3 totals 14 residues. Germline V gene data show CDR1 as SEHNR and CDR2 as FQNEAQ (reference sequence). The V gene lost 7 bases and the J gene lost 0 bases, with 12 bases spanning the gap. The CDR3 coding sequence is TGTGCCAGCACCTCTCGGGTTTCTAACTATGGCTACACCTTC. Its translation is CASTSRVSNYGYTF.

In this sample, this clone turned up a few times. The CDR3 DNA reads TGTGCCAGCAGCTTATCGGGAACTGAAGCTTTCTTT. This translates into CASSLSGTEAFF. The rearrangement uses TRBV11-2 and TRBJ1-1; D call uncertain. Trimming removed 2 bases at V and 5 bases at J, with 6 bases between. This CDR3 is 12 amino acids long. The germline V gene encodes CDR1 SGHAT and CDR2 FQNNGV.

This clone was seen more than once but under ten times. The rearrangement uses TRBV5-1 and TRBJ2-7; D unclear. Germline CDR1 is SGHRS and CDR2 is YFSETQ. Trimming removed 0 bases at V and 7 bases at J, with 8 bases between. The CDR3 loop spans 12 amino acids. The CDR3 coding sequence is TGCGCCAGCAGCTTGGTCGTATCAGAGCAGTACTTC. Residues: CASSLVVSEQYF.

This chain connects TRBV28 to TRBJ2-7; D gene uncertain. V was pared by 6 bases and J by 12 bases, with 18 bases between. CDR3 length: 12 amino acids. CDR1 and CDR2 (germline): MDHEN, SYDVKM. The CDR3, as DNA: TGTGCCAGCAGCCTTGTAGCCCGAGAAGCGTACTTC. It codes for CASSLVAREAYF.

The V call is TRBV7-9, the J call TRBJ1-1; TRBD1 is a possible D gene (5 bases). Looked up from germline, CDR1 is SEHNR and CDR2 is FQNEAQ (reference sequence). This CDR3 region has 16 residues. V gave up 1 base and J gave up 3 bases, with 15 bases separating them. As DNA, the CDR3 is TGTGCCAGCAGCTTAGAGGAAGGCCAGGGTTACACTGAAGCTTTCTTT. Translated, it gives CASSLEEGQGYTEAFF.

In its sample, this clone was seen a few times. The V and J genes are TRBV28 and TRBJ2-7; 10 bases line up with TRBD1. This CDR3 spans 14 amino acids. V lost 6 bases, J lost 2 bases, and 4 bases stayed unmatched. The germline V gene has CDR1 MDHEN and CDR2 SYDVKM. In DNA form, the CDR3 reads TGTGCCAGCAGCTGGGACAGGGGTCCCTACGAGCAGTACTTC. Amino acid sequence: CASSWDRGPYEQYF.

V is TRBV7-2 and J is TRBJ2-3, with D perhaps assigned TRBD1 or TRBD2 (5 bases each). V was pared by 0 bases and J by 6 bases, with 7 bases between. Germline CDR1 reads SGHTA; CDR2 reads FQGNSA. There are 13 residues in the CDR3. CDR3 loop: CASSLARDDTQYF. The DNA for the CDR3 is TGTGCCAGCAGCTTAGCGAGGGACGATACGCAGTATTTT.

Only a few counts were recorded for this clone. This chain joins TRBV6-5 and TRBJ2-7; TRBD2 is a possible D gene (5 bases). Germline V gene sequence: CDR1 MNHEY, CDR2 SVGAGI. Trimming stripped 2 bases from V and 6 bases from J, with 5 bases between. The CDR3 runs 11 residues. CDR3 amino acids: CASSYAGEQYF. CDR3 sequence (DNA): TGTGCCAGCAGTTACGCGGGCGAGCAGTACTTC.

This clone turned up a few times. The genes are TRBV29-1 and TRBJ2-7; D unclear. CDR3 length equals 15 residues. Germline loops: CDR1 SQVTM, CDR2 ANQGSEA. Trimming took 5 bases from V and 3 from J, leaving 20 bases between them. The CDR3 region has the DNA TGCAGCGTTATGGCGCCCATAGTTGGGGACTACGAGCAGTACTTC. Translation: CSVMAPIVGDYEQYF.

The chain is built from TRBV4-2 and TRBJ1-2, with D unclear. The CDR3 has 16 amino acids. Germline V lookup: CDR1 LGHNA, CDR2 YNFKEQ. The ends were cut back, 3 bases at V and 2 bases at J, with 16 bases in the middle. The CDR3 nucleotides read TGTGCCAGCAGCCAGGAAACCGGAGGTTCCAACTATGGCTACACCTTC. Its protein is CASSQETGGSNYGYTF.

This chain uses TRBV5-1 with TRBJ2-3; D gene unclear. The CDR3 has 14 residues. V was trimmed by 4 bases and J by 4 bases, leaving 13 bases between them. Per the germline V gene, CDR1 is SGHRS and CDR2 is YFSETQ. The CDR3 bases are TGCGCCAGCAGCCGGAGCTCCCCCCCAGATACGCAGTATTTT. Protein sequence: CASSRSSPPDTQYF.

V is TRBV27 and J is TRBJ2-7; D not resolved. The CDR3 is 13 amino acids. The germline gives CDR1 MNHEY, CDR2 SMNVEV (reference sequence). V was clipped by 5 bases and J by 4 bases, with 12 bases between them. The CDR3 nucleotides read TGTGCCAGCAGTGCCAAATTAGGATACGAGCAGTACTTC. Translating it yields CASSAKLGYEQYF.

A few counts support this clone. The CDR3 sequence is CASSLVTGGGTEAFF. The CDR3 bases are TGCGCCAGCAGCTTGGTTACAGGTGGGGGCACTGAAGCTTTCTTT. V is TRBV5-1 and J is TRBJ1-1, with D possibly being TRBD1 (5 bases). CDR1 SGHRS and CDR2 YFSETQ come from the germline V gene. V shed 0 bases and J shed 4 bases, with 13 bases lying between them. The CDR3 length is 15 residues.

J is TRBJ2-1 and V is TRBV29-1; 9 bases agree with TRBD1. Per germline, CDR1 SQVTM and CDR2 ANQGSEA. The CDR3 sequence is 13 residues long. Trimming removed 5 bases from V and 9 bases from J; junction bases left unmatched: 8. The CDR3 sequence is CSVRDREISEQFF. CDR3 nucleotide sequence: TGCAGCGTTCGGGACAGGGAGATTAGTGAGCAGTTCTTC.

The CDR3 region is CASSQPGLAGRFDFF. As DNA, the CDR3 is TGCGCCAGCAGTCAACCGGGACTAGCGGGCCGCTTCGACTTCTTC. The chain joins TRBV23-1 to TRBJ2-1; TRBD2 matches at 12 bases. TRBV23-1 carries the ORF label, with uncertain function. The CDR3 runs 15 residues. V gave up 2 bases and J gave up 16 bases; unmatched junction bases: 12.

This clone was seen a handful of times. This rearrangement joins TRBV7-2 to TRBJ2-5; unclear D gene. V was cut by 5 bases and J by 4 bases, with 14 bases left in between. CDR1 is SGHTA, CDR2 FQGNSA, per germline. The CDR3 length is 14 residues. The CDR3: CASSPGSGGETQYF. The DNA for the CDR3 is TGTGCCAGCAGCCCCGGTAGTGGTGGAGAGACCCAGTACTTC.

This clone was observed a few times. This rearrangement joins TRBV30 to TRBJ2-1; 10 positions agree with TRBD2. Germline V gives CDR1 GTSNPN, CDR2 SVGIG (reference sequence). This CDR3 contains 15 residues. The junction had 6 bases not matched to a gene; V was cut back by 0 bases and J by 7 bases. The CDR3 bases are TGTGCCTGGAGTGTACCTAGCGGGAGACGTAATGAGCAGTTCTTC. Its protein product is CAWSVPSGRRNEQFF.